A selection of T cell receptor beta chains follows, all from one sample in a study of T-cell memory formation after mild COVID-19. Each CDR3 protein is one row after TCRdb ran MiXCR on the 5' RACE reads. The sample records around 250,000 distinct CDR3 sequences, 9.4% being singletons. Material for sequencing was PBMCs or a T cell subset sorted from them (not recorded which). Receptors originate from a man between 18 and 35 years old who had mild COVID-19 (a few samples of this study predate the infection). Cell type and time point are not known. The CDR3 runs from the conserved cysteine through the conserved F or W. D genes are given only for firm matches. Clone sizes are given selectively: once, few, many, or a class where the clone is expanded.

V,D,size,J,DNA,CDR3
TRBV10-3,NA,NA,TRBJ1-2,TGTGCCATCAGCGCAGTCTGGGGGGCGCGGAACTATGGCTACACCTTC,CAISAVWGARNYGYTF
TRBV7-2,NA,few,TRBJ2-4,TGTGCCAGCAGCTTAGAGGCGCAGGCGGCGGGTTGGTACTTC,CASSLEAQAAGWYF
TRBV5-6,NA,few,TRBJ1-5,TGTGCCAGCAGCAGGGACCGGGGGACTGGCACCCAGCATTTT,CASSRDRGTGTQHF
TRBV4-1,TRBD1,few,TRBJ2-3,TGCGCCAGCAGCCAAGACCCCAGGGGGCTGTCAGATACGCAGTATTTT,CASSQDPRGLSDTQYF
TRBV12-5,TRBD1,few,TRBJ2-6,TGTGCTAGTGGTTTCTTGACAGGGGACAGACCCTCTGGGGCCAACGTCCTGACTTTC,CASGFLTGDRPSGANVLTF
TRBV6-2/TRBV6-3,NA,few,TRBJ2-3,TGTGCCAGCAGTTACCCCCTTGGGAGCAACACAGATACGCAGTATTTT,CASSYPLGSNTDTQYF
TRBV12-3/TRBV12-4,NA,NA,TRBJ2-5,TGTGCCAGCAGTACAGATTTTGAGACCCAGTACTTC,CASSTDFETQYF
TRBV4-1,NA,NA,TRBJ2-5,TGCGCCAGCAGCCTACCACAATCTGGAGAGACCCAGTACTTC,CASSLPQSGETQYF
TRBV10-3,NA,NA,TRBJ2-7,TGTGCCATCGGGAGCCGCTACGAGCAGTACTTC,CAIGSRYEQYF
TRBV4-2,NA,NA,TRBJ2-3,TGTGCCAGCAGCCCCCACACAGATACGCAGTATTTT,CASSPHTDTQYF
TRBV5-1,NA,few,TRBJ1-3,TGCGCCAGCAGCTTGGGGGCCTCCGGAAACACCATATATTTT,CASSLGASGNTIYF
TRBV5-8,NA,NA,TRBJ2-3,TGTGCCAGCAGCCCGGACTTGATGGATACGCAGTATTTT,CASSPDLMDTQYF
TRBV7-8,TRBD1,few,TRBJ2-2,TGTGCCAGCAGCTTACAGGGGGCATCTACCGGGGAGCTGTTTTTT,CASSLQGASTGELFF
TRBV5-6,TRBD2,many,TRBJ2-5,TGTGCCAGCAGCCTTGCGACTAGCGGGACCCAGTACTTC,CASSLATSGTQYF
TRBV6-5,NA,many,TRBJ1-6,TGTGCCAGCAGTTACGTGACGGGCGGGGCCAATTCACCCCTCCACTTT,CASSYVTGGANSPLHF
TRBV5-1,NA,many,TRBJ1-5,TGCGCCAGCAGCTTGGACGGGGGAGACAATCAGCCCCAGCATTTT,CASSLDGGDNQPQHF
TRBV6-2/TRBV6-3,TRBD1,few,TRBJ1-4,TGTGCCAGCCAGGGGGCGAATGAAAAACTGTTTTTT,CASQGANEKLFF
TRBV20-1,TRBD2,NA,TRBJ2-3,TGCAGTGCTAGAGTGTCTAGCGGGGGGGCCACAGATACGCAGTATTTT,CSARVSSGGATDTQYF